This T cell receptor (beta chain) was found in a study of shared clonotypes between healthy human individuals. The study, taken as a whole, reports: With a handful of donors compared, roughly 4.9% of naive CD4 clonotypes were shared.

As regards this clone: Its antigen is undetermined.

Those who donated were healthy HIV-negative adults, with no recent acute infections or vaccinations reported. From germline, CDR1 is MDHEN and CDR2 SYDVKM. The CDR3 runs to 13 residues. The V and J ends lost 6 bases and 4 bases respectively, with 13 bases between them. Produced via immunoSEQ multiplex PCR; TCRdb's table is partial and in-frame only. The data hold over 2 million clones, with under 95% observed a single time. The TCR sequence derives from a young man in good health. Some clones in this sample may be carry-over from other donors' samples. The chain employs TRBV28 and TRBJ2-7; D gene unclear. Specimen: naive CD4+ T cells from PBMCs. Subset described: CD45RA+ positively selected. This chain's CDR3 is CASSRPSRYEQYF. The CDR3 coding sequence is TGTGCCAGCAGCCGCCCATCAAGGTACGAGCAGTACTTC.